The rows below give T cell receptor beta chains drawn from one sample of a study of cytomegalovirus exposure and HLA in healthy donors. Method: immunoSEQ multiplex PCR; TCRdb's copy keeps in-frame clones and lacks some. In the table there are roughly 130,000 clones, 65% to 85% of which are singletons. Sequencing input: PBMCs. These receptors were obtained from a boy under 18 in good health and CMV-seronegative. The CDR3 runs from the conserved cysteine through the conserved F or W.

V gene	J gene	CDR3 protein
TRBV10-3	TRBJ2-3	CAISAPAGAQDTQYF
TRBV7-9	TRBJ2-2	CASSFYSGKTGELFF
TRBV5-6	TRBJ2-7	CASSLAGQASYEQYF
TRBV6-6	TRBJ2-1	CASLTYNEQFF
TRBV29-1	TRBJ2-1	CSAVKAGDPSYNEQFF
TRBV7-9	TRBJ1-1	CSGLGRGTEAFF
TRBV30	TRBJ2-5	CAWSAGTREETQYF
TRBV4-2	TRBJ2-1	CASSRTLSGRGGNEQFF
TRBV10-2	TRBJ2-3	CASKSSGTQYF
TRBV19	TRBJ2-1	CATPGSYNEQFF
TRBV29-1	TRBJ2-5	CSVGSLGGEQYF